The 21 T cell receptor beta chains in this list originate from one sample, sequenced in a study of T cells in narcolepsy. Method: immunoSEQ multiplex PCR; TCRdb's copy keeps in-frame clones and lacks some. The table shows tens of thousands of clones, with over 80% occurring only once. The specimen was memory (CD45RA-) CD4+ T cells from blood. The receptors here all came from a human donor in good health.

The CDR3 spells CASSLGRTGNYGYTF. The DNA for the CDR3 is TGTGCCAGCAGCCTGGGAAGGACAGGGAACTATGGCTACACCTTC. The V call is TRBV4-2, the J call TRBJ1-2, with 8 positions matching TRBD1. Germline-derived CDR1 and CDR2 are LGHNA and YNFKEQ. The CDR3 is 15 residues long. V shed 4 bases, J shed 2 bases, and the junction held 6 bases outside the gene matches.

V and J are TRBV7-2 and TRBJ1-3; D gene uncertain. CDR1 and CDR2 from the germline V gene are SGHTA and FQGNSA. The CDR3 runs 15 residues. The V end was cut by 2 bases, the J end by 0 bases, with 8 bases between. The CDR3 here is CASSLSTPSGNTIYF. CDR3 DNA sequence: TGTGCCAGCAGCTTAAGTACCCCCTCTGGAAACACCATATATTTT.

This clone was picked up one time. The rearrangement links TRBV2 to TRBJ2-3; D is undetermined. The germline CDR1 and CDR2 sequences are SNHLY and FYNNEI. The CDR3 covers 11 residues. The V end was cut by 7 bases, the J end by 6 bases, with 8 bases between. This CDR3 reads CASNLGDTQYF. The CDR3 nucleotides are TGTGCCAGCAACCTCGGGGATACGCAGTATTTT.

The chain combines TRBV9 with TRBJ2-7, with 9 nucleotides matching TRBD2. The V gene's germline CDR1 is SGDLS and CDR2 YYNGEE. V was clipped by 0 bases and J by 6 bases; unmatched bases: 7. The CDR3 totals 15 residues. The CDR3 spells CASSVDAGGPREQYF. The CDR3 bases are TGTGCCAGCAGCGTAGACGCGGGAGGGCCGCGCGAGCAGTACTTC. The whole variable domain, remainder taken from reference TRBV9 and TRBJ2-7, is DSGVTQTPKHLITATGQRVTLRCSPRSGDLSVYWYQQSLDQGLQFLIQYYNGEERAKGNILERFSAQQFPDLHSELNLSSLELGDSALYFCASSVDAGGPREQYFGPGTRLTVT.

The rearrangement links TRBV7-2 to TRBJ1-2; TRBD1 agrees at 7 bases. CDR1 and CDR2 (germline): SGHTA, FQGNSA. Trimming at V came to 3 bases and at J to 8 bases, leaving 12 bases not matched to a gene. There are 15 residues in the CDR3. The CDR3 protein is CASSFSGQAVTGYTF. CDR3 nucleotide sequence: TGTGCCAGCAGCTTCAGTGGACAGGCAGTCACGGGCTACACCTTC.

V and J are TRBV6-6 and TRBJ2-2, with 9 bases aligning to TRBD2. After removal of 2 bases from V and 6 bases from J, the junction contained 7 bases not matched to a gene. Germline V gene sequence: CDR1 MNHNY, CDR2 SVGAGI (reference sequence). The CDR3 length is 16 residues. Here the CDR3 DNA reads TGTGCCAGCAGTTACCTGGCTAGCGGGGTTGCCGGGGAGCTGTTTTTT. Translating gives CASSYLASGVAGELFF.

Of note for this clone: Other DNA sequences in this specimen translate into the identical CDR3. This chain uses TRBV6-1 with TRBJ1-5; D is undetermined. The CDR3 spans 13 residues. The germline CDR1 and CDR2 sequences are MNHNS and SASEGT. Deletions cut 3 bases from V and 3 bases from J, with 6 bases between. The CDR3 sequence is CASSDNTNQPQHF. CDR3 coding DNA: TGTGCCAGCAGTGATAATACCAATCAGCCCCAGCATTTT.

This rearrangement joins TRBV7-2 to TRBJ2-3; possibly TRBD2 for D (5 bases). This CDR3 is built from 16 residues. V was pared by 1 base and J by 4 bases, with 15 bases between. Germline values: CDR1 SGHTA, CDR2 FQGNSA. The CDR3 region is CASSLGAAPAADTQYF. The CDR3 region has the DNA TGTGCCAGCAGCTTAGGTGCGGCCCCAGCGGCAGATACGCAGTATTTT. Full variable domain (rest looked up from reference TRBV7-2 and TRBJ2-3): GAGVSQSPSNKVTEKGKDVELRCDPISGHTALYWYRQSLGQGLEFLIYFQGNSAPDKSGLPSDRFSAERTGGSVSTLTIQRTQQEDSAVYLCASSLGAAPAADTQYFGPGTRLTVL.

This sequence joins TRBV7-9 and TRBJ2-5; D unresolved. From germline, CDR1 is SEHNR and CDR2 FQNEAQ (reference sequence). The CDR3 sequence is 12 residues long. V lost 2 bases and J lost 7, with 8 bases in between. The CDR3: CASSLSDGTQYF. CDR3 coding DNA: TGTGCCAGCAGCTTATCGGATGGGACCCAGTACTTC.

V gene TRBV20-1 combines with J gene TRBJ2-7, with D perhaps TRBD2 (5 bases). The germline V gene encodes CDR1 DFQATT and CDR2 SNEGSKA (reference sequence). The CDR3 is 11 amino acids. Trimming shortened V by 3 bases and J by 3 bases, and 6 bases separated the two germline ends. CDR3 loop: CSASGNYEQYF. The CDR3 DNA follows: TGCAGTGCTAGCGGGAACTACGAGCAGTACTTC.

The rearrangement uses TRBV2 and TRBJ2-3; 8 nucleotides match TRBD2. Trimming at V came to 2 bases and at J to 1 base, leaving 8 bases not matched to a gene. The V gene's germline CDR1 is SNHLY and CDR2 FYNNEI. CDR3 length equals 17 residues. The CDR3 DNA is TGTGCCAGCAGTGAAACTAGGACTAGCTCCGGCACAGATACGCAGTATTTT. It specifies CASSETRTSSGTDTQYF. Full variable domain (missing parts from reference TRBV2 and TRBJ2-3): EPEVTQTPSHQVTQMGQEVILRCVPISNHLYFYWYRQILGQKVEFLVSFYNNEISEKSEIFDDQFSVERPDGSNFTLKIRSTKLEDSAMYFCASSETRTSSGTDTQYFGPGTRLTVL.

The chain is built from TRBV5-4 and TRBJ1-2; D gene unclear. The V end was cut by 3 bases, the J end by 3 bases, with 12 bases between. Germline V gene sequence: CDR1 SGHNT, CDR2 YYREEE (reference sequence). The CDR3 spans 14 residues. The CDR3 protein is CASSSRPSDYGYTF. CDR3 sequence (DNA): TGTGCCAGCAGCTCCCGACCTTCCGACTATGGCTACACCTTC.

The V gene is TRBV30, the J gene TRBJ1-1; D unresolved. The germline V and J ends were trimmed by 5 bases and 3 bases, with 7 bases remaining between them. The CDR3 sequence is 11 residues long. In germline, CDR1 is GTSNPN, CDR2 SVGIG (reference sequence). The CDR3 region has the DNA TGTGCCTGGCGAACGGACACTGAAGCTTTCTTT. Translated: CAWRTDTEAFF.

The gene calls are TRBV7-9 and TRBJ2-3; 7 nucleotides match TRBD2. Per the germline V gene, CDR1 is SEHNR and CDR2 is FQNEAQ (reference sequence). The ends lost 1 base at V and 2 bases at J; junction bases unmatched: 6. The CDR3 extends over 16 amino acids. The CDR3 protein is CASSLVGGGLTDTQYF. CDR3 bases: TGTGCCAGCAGCTTAGTCGGCGGGGGTCTCACAGATACGCAGTATTTT. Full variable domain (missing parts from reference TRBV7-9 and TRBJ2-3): DTGVSQNPRHKITKRGQNVTFRCDPISEHNRLYWYRQTLGQGPEFLTYFQNEAQLEKSRLLSDRFSAERPKGSFSTLEIQRTEQGDSAMYLCASSLVGGGLTDTQYFGPGTRLTVL.

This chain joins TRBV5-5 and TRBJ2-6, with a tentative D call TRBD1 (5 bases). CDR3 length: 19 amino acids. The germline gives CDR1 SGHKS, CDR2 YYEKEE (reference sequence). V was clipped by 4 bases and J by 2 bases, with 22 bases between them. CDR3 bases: TGTGCCAGCAGCCTCTTATCCCCCCGAGTAGGGGCTGGGGCCAACGTCCTGACTTTC. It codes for CASSLLSPRVGAGANVLTF.

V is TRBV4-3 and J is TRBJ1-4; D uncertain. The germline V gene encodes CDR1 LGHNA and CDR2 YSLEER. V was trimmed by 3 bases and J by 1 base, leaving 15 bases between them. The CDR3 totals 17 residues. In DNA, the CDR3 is TGCGCCAGCAGCCAGGCTCCTCTCGGGATAACTAATGAAAAACTGTTTTTT. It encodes CASSQAPLGITNEKLFF.

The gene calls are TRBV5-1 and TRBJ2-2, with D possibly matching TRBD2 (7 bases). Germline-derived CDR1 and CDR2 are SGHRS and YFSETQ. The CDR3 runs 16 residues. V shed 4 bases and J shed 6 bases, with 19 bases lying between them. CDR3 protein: CASSLVGGGPSGELFF. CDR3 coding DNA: TGCGCCAGCAGCCTAGTAGGGGGAGGGCCCTCCGGGGAGCTGTTTTTT.

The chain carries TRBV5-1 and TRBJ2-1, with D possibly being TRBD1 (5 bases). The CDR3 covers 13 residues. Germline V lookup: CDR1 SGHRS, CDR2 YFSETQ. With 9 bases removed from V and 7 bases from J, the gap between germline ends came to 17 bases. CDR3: CATQVQGANEQFF. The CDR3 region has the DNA TGCGCCACCCAGGTCCAGGGTGCGAATGAGCAGTTCTTC.

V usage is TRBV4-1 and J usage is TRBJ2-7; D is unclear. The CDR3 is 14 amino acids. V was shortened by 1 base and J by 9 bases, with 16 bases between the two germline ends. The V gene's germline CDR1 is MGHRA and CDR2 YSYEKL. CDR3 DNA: TGCGCCAGCAGCCAAGGAGGAAGCCTCTGGGTGCAGTACTTC. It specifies CASSQGGSLWVQYF.

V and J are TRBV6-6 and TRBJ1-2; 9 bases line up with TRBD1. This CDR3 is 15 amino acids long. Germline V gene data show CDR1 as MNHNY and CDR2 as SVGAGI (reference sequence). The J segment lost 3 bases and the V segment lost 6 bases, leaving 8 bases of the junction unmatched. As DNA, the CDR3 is TGTGCCAGCAGAGGTCGGGGACAGGGCGACTATGGCTACACCTTC. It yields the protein CASRGRGQGDYGYTF.

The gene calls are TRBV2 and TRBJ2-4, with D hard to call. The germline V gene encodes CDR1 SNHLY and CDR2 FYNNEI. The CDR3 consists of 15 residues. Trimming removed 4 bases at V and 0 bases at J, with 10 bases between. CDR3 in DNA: TGTGCCAGCAGTGTATCCGTTACAGCCAAAAACATTCAGTACTTC. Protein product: CASSVSVTAKNIQYF.